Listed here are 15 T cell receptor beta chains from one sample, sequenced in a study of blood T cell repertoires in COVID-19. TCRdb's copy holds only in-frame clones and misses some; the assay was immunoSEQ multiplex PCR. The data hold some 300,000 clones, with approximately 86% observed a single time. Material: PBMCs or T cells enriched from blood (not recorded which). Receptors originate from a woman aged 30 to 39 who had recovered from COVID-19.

This chain's CDR3 is CASSLDEARITQYF. The CDR3 nucleotides read TGTGCCAGCAGCTTAGATGAGGCCCGCATTACCCAGTACTTC. The V call is TRBV7-8, the J call TRBJ2-5; D call uncertain. CDR1 is SGHVS and CDR2 is FQNEAQ in the germline V gene. V shed 1 base and J shed 8 bases, with 14 bases lying between them. The CDR3 is 14 amino acids.

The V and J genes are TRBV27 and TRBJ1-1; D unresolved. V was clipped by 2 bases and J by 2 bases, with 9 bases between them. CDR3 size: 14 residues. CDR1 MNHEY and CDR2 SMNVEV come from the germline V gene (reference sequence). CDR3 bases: TGTGCCAGCAGTTTACTACAGTCTAACACTGAAGCTTTCTTT. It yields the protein CASSLLQSNTEAFF.

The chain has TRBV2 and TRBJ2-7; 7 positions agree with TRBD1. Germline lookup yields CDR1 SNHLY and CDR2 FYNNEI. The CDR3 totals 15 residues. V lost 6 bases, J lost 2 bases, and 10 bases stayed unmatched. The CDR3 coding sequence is TGTGCCAGCAGCCCCCGGACGGGACAGACCTACGAGCAGTACTTC. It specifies CASSPRTGQTYEQYF.

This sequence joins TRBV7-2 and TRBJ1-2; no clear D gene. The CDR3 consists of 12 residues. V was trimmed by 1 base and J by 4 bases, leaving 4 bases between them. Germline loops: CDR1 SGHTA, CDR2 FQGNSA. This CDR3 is CASSLGSYGYTF. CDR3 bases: TGTGCCAGCAGCTTAGGGAGCTATGGCTACACCTTC. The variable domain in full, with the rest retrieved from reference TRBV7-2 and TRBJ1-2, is GAGVSQSPSNKVTEKGKDVELRCDPISGHTALYWYRQSLGQGLEFLIYFQGNSAPDKSGLPSDRFSAERTGGSVSTLTIQRTQQEDSAVYLCASSLGSYGYTFGSGTRLTVV.

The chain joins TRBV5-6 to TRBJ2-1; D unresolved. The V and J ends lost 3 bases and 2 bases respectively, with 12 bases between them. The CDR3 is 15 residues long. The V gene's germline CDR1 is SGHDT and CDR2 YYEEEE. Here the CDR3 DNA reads TGTGCCAGCAGCTCCCCCCACAGCCCCTACAATGAGCAGTTCTTC. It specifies CASSSPHSPYNEQFF.

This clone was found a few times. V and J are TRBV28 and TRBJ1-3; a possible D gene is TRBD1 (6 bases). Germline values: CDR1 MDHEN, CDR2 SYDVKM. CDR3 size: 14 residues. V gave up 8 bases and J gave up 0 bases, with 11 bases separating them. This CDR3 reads CASGTPVSGNTIYF. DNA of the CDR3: TGTGCCAGCGGGACACCAGTCTCTGGAAACACCATATATTTT. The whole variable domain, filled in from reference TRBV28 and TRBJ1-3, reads DVKVTQSSRYLVKRTGEKVFLECVQDMDHENMFWYRQDPGLGLRLIYFSYDVKMKEKGDIPEGYSVSREKKERFSLILESASTNQTSMYLCASGTPVSGNTIYFGEGSWLTVV.

CDR3 amino acids: CASSFSGRAPDTQYF. CDR3 in DNA: TGCGCCAGCAGCTTTAGCGGGAGGGCCCCAGATACGCAGTATTTT. The chain joins TRBV5-1 to TRBJ2-3, with TRBD2 matching 11 bases. Losses at the gene ends were 2 bases for V and 4 bases for J; bases not matched to a gene: 3. Germline CDR1 and CDR2: SGHRS and YFSETQ. There are 15 residues in the CDR3.

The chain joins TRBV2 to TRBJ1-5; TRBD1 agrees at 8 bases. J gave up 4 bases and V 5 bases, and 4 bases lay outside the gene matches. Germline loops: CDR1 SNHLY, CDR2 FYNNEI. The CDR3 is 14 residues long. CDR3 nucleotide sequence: TGTGCCAGCAGTCCGGGACAGGATAATCAGCCCCAGCATTTT. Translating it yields CASSPGQDNQPQHF.

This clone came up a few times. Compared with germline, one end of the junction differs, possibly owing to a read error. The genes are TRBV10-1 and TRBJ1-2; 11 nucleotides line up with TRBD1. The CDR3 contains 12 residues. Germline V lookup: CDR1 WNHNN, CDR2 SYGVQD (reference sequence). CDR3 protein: CASPKQDRGLLF. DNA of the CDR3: TGCGCCAGCCCTAAACAGGACAGGGGGCTTCTCTTC.

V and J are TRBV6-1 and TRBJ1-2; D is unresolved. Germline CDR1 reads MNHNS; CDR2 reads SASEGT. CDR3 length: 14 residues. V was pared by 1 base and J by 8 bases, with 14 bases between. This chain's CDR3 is CASSEGLGPRGYTF. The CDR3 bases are TGTGCCAGCAGTGAAGGGCTAGGTCCGCGGGGCTACACCTTC.

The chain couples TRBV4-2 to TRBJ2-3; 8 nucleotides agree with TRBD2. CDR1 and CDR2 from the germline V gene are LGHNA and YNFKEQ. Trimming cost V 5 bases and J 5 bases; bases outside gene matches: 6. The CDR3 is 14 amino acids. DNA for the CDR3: TGTGCCAGCAGCGTGGCGGGAGGAGAAGATACGCAGTATTTT. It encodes CASSVAGGEDTQYF.

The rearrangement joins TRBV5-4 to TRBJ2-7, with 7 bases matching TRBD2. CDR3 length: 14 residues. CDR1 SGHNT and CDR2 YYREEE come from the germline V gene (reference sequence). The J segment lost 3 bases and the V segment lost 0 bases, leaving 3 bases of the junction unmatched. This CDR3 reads CASSLGGGDYEQYF. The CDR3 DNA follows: TGTGCCAGCAGCTTGGGTGGGGGGGACTACGAGCAGTACTTC.

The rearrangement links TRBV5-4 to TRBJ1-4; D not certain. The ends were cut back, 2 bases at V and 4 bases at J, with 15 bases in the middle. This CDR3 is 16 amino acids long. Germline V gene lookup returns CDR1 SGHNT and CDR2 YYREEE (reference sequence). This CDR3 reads CASSLGRRNRNEKLFF. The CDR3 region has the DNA TGTGCCAGCAGCTTAGGTCGGAGGAACCGTAATGAAAAACTGTTTTTT.

Here the CDR3 reads CASSFHRVDTEAFF. CDR3 sequence (DNA): TGCGCCAGCAGCTTTCACAGGGTAGACACTGAAGCTTTCTTT. This chain joins TRBV5-1 and TRBJ1-1, with D possibly being TRBD1 (6 bases). Trimming stripped 2 bases from V and 3 bases from J, with 11 bases between. In germline, CDR1 is SGHRS, CDR2 YFSETQ. The CDR3 sequence is 14 residues long.

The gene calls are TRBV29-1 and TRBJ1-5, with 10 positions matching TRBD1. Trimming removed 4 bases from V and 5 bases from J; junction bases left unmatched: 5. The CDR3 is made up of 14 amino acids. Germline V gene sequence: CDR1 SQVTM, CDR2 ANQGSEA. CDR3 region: CSVGGTGVDQPQHF. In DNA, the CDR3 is TGCAGCGTTGGAGGGACAGGGGTTGATCAGCCCCAGCATTTT.